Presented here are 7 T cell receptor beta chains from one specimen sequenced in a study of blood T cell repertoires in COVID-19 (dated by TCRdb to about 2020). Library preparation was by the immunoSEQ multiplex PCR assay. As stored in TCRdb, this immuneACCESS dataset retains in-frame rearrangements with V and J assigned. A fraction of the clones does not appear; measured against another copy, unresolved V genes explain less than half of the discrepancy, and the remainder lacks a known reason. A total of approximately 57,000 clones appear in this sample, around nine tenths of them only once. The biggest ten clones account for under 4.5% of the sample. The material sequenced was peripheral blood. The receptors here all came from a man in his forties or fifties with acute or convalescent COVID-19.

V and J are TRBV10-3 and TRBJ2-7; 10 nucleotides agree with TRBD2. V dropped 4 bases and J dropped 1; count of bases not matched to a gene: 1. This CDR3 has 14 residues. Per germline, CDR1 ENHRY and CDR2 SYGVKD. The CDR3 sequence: CAISATSGSYEQYF. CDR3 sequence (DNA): TGTGCCATCAGTGCGACTAGCGGGTCCTACGAGCAGTACTTC.

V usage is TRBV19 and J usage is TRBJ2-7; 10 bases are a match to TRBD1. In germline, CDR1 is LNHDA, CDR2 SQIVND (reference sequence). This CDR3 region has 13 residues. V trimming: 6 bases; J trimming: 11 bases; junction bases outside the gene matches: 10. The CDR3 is CASSRDRGGLKYF. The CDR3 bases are TGTGCCAGTAGCCGGGACAGGGGTGGATTGAAGTACTTC.

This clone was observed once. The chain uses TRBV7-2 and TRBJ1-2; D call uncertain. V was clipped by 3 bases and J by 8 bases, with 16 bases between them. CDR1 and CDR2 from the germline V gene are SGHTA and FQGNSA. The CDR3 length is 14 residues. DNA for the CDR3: TGTGCCAGCAGCTTCCCCTCAACTATGCGGGGCTACACCTTC. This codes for CASSFPSTMRGYTF. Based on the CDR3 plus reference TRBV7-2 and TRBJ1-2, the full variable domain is GAGVSQSPSNKVTEKGKDVELRCDPISGHTALYWYRQSLGQGLEFLIYFQGNSAPDKSGLPSDRFSAERTGGSVSTLTIQRTQQEDSAVYLCASSFPSTMRGYTFGSGTRLTVV.

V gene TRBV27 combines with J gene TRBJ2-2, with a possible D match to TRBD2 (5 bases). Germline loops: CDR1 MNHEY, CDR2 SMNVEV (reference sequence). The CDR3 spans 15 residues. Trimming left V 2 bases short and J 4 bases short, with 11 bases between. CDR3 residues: CASSLTARGTGELFF. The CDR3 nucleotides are TGTGCCAGCAGTTTAACCGCACGGGGCACCGGGGAGCTGTTTTTT.

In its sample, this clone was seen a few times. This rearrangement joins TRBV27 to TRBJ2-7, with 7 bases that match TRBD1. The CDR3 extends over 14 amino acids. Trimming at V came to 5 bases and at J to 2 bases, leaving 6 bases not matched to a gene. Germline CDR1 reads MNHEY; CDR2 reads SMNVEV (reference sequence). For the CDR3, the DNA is TGTGCCAGCAGTCCGACGACAGGGACCTACGAGCAGTACTTC. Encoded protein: CASSPTTGTYEQYF.

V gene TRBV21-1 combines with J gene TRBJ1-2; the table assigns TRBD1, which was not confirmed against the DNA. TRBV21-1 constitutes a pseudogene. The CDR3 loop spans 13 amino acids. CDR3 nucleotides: TGTGCCAGCAAACCCGGGACAGGGATAGGCTACACCTTC. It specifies CASKPGTGIGYTF.

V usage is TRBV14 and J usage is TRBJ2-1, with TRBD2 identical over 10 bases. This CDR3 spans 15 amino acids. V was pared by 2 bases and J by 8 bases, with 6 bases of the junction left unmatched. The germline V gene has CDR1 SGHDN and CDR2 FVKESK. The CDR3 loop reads CASSQFLAGDDEQFF. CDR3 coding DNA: TGTGCCAGCAGCCAATTCCTAGCGGGAGACGATGAGCAGTTCTTC.